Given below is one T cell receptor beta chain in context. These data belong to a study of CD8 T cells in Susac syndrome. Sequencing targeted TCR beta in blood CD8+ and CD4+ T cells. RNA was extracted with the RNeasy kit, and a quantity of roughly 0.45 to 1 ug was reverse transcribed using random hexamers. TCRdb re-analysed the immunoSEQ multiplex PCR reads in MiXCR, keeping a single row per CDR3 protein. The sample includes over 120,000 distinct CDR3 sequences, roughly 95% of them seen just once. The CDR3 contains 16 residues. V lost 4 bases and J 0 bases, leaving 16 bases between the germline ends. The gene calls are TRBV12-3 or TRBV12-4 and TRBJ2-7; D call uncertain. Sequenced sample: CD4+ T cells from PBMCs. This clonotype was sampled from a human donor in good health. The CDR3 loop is CASSSVLGRNSYEQYF. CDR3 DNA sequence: TGTGCCAGCAGTTCCGTCCTAGGGCGGAACTCCTACGAGCAGTACTTC.